The 31 T cell receptor beta chains reported below all come from one sample, sequenced in a study of T cell responses to AZD1222 COVID-19 vaccine. Generated by immunoSEQ multiplex PCR, the TCRdb table keeps only in-frame clones and is missing some. Of 150,000 to 200,000 clones in the sample, roughly 93% were seen once. The sequencing here drew on peripheral blood, taken on day 0 of AZD1222 vaccination. These receptors all stem from an adult in good health.

Turning to this clone: A much more abundant neighbour one base away suggests this may be a read error. The rearrangement joins TRBV5-1 to TRBJ1-2, with 9 bases that match TRBD1. This CDR3 has 15 residues. Looked up from germline, CDR1 is SGHRS and CDR2 is YFSETQ. This CDR3 reads CASSFGTGRTYGYIF. As DNA, the CDR3 is TGCGCCAGCAGCTTCGGGACAGGGAGAACGTATGGCTACATCTTC. The full variable domain, in which reference TRBV5-1 and TRBJ1-2 provide the parts outside the CDR3, is KAGVTQTPRYLIKTRGQQVTLSCSPISGHRSVSWYQQTPGQGLQFLFEYFSETQRNKGNFPGRFSGRQFSNSRSEMNVSTLELGDSALYLCASSFGTGRTYGYIFGSGTRLTVV.

This rearrangement joins TRBV7-9 to TRBJ2-7, with 14 bases that match TRBD2. Germline lookup yields CDR1 SEHNR and CDR2 FQNEAQ (reference sequence). Germline trimming cut 8 bases from V and 3 bases from J; bases unmatched to any gene: 6. CDR3 length: 15 residues. CDR3 DNA sequence: TGTGCCAGCTTGGGACTAGCGGGAGATTTCTACGAGCAGTACTTC. It codes for CASLGLAGDFYEQYF.

About this clone itself: The junction departs from germline at one end; a sequencing error may be responsible. As DNA, the CDR3 is TGTGCCAGCAGTCCCCTTCGGGACTCGGTGGCGAGGGTCTTC. This codes for CASSPLRDSVARVF. The chain employs TRBV6-5 and TRBJ1-2; a possible D gene is TRBD1 (5 bases). Germline V gene sequence: CDR1 MNHEY, CDR2 SVGAGI. CDR3 length equals 14 residues.

This chain uses TRBV7-8 with TRBJ2-7, with a tentative D call TRBD2 (5 bases). Trimming shortened V by 1 base and J by 4 bases, and 11 bases separated the two germline ends. Germline values: CDR1 SGHVS, CDR2 FQNEAQ. The CDR3 sequence is 14 residues long. The CDR3 nucleotides read TGTGCCAGCAGCTTAGTTAGGAGGCATTACGAGCAGTACTTC. This gives the protein CASSLVRRHYEQYF.

The chain uses TRBV21-1 and TRBJ2-7; the tabulated D call, TRBD2, remains unverified against the DNA. TRBV21-1 is a pseudogene. CDR3 length: 14 residues. The CDR3 loop is CASSKVRRVDEQYF. CDR3 sequence (DNA): TGTGCCAGCAGCAAAGTTAGGAGGGTTGACGAGCAGTACTTC.

This chain links TRBV6-5 with TRBJ1-5; D not resolved. The CDR3 runs 14 residues. Per germline, CDR1 MNHEY and CDR2 SVGAGI. V was pared by 7 bases and J by 9 bases, with 19 bases between. CDR3 bases: TGTGCCAGCAACCCGGGCGACTCCGCTGGGCCCCAGCATTTT. Its translation: CASNPGDSAGPQHF.

The rearrangement joins TRBV5-1 to TRBJ2-1; D possibly corresponds to TRBD1 (7 bases). Looked up from germline, CDR1 is SGHRS and CDR2 is YFSETQ. Trimming removed 4 bases from V and 7 bases from J, with 15 bases in between. The CDR3 contains 14 residues. CDR3 DNA: TGCGCCAGCAGCGCTCAACAGGGGAGGAATGAGCAGTTCTTC. This codes for CASSAQQGRNEQFF.

This rearrangement joins TRBV5-1 to TRBJ2-2, with 11 bases aligning to TRBD1. The CDR3 extends over 19 amino acids. Germline trimming cut 4 bases from V and 2 bases from J; bases unmatched to any gene: 13. Germline CDR1 reads SGHRS; CDR2 reads YFSETQ. Here the CDR3 DNA reads TGCGCCAGCAGCCTTGTTCCCGGGACAGGGGGTACCAACACCGGGGAGCTGTTTTTT. Its translation: CASSLVPGTGGTNTGELFF.

The V and J genes are TRBV29-1 and TRBJ2-5, with a weak D call TRBD1 (5 bases). The CDR3 contains 11 residues. Germline CDR1 reads SQVTM; CDR2 reads ANQGSEA. Trimming removed 7 bases at V and 2 bases at J, with 8 bases between. The CDR3 DNA sequence: TGCAGCGGTAGACAGCAAGAGACCCAGTACTTC. Translating gives CSGRQQETQYF.

This clone was picked up one time. The chain employs TRBV4-2 and TRBJ1-1, with D unclear. Looked up from germline, CDR1 is LGHNA and CDR2 is YNFKEQ. V lost 7 bases to trimming and J lost 0 bases, with 9 bases between them. The CDR3 runs to 13 residues. The CDR3 sequence is CASTTRMNTEAFF. The DNA of the CDR3 is TGTGCCAGCACCACGCGGATGAACACTGAAGCTTTCTTT.

The V call is TRBV5-1, the J call TRBJ2-7; D gene uncertain. Germline CDR1 and CDR2: SGHRS and YFSETQ. Trimming stripped 5 bases from V and 1 base from J, with 4 bases between. The CDR3 is 11 residues long. CDR3 sequence reads: CASSTSYEQYF. The CDR3 nucleotides are TGCGCCAGCAGTACTTCCTACGAGCAGTACTTC.

The chain employs TRBV7-6 and TRBJ1-5; D perhaps matches TRBD1 (5 bases). Germline CDR1 SGHVS, CDR2 FNYEAQ. V lost 1 base, J lost 1 base, and 11 bases lay in between. The CDR3 consists of 16 residues. CDR3 amino acids: CASSLGGGESNQPQHF. The CDR3 region has the DNA TGTGCCAGCAGCTTAGGGGGGGGAGAGAGCAATCAGCCCCAGCATTTT.

The chain couples TRBV18 to TRBJ2-7, with no clear D. V was trimmed by 3 bases and J by 2 bases, leaving 14 bases between them. There are 15 residues in the CDR3. From germline, CDR1 is KGHSH and CDR2 LQKENI. CDR3 protein: CASSPHPLGTYEQYF. CDR3 bases: TGTGCCAGCTCACCGCACCCGCTGGGTACCTACGAGCAGTACTTC. Based on the CDR3 plus reference TRBV18 and TRBJ2-7, the full variable domain is NAGVMQNPRHLVRRRGQEARLRCSPMKGHSHVYWYRQLPEEGLKFMVYLQKENIIDESGMPKERFSAEFPKEGPSILRIQQVVRGDSAAYFCASSPHPLGTYEQYFGPGTRLTVT.

This clone was detected only once. The gene calls are TRBV5-4 and TRBJ2-7; tentative D call: TRBD2 (7 bases). Deletions cut 4 bases from V and 2 bases from J, with 13 bases between. Germline lookup yields CDR1 SGHNT and CDR2 YYREEE (reference sequence). This CDR3 has 14 residues. In DNA, the CDR3 is TGTGCCAGCAGCGGGGGAGGGGGACCCTACGAGCAGTACTTC. It is translated as CASSGGGGPYEQYF.

The rearrangement joins TRBV10-3 to TRBJ1-1; D is ambiguous. CDR3 length: 15 amino acids. V gave up 4 bases and J gave up 3 bases, with 15 bases separating them. The germline V gene has CDR1 ENHRY and CDR2 SYGVKD. Here the CDR3 DNA reads TGTGCCATCAGTGCGGTCGGAAGGAGGCACACTGAAGCTTTCTTT. Translating it yields CAISAVGRRHTEAFF.

The chain joins TRBV14 to TRBJ2-5; D gene uncertain. With 4 bases removed from V and 2 bases from J, the gap between germline ends came to 11 bases. Per the germline V gene, CDR1 is SGHDN and CDR2 is FVKESK. The CDR3 runs to 14 residues. The CDR3 coding sequence is TGTGCCAGCAGCCCCCCGAACAGACAAGAGACCCAGTACTTC. Amino acids: CASSPPNRQETQYF.

V is TRBV7-6 and J is TRBJ2-3, with D maybe TRBD2 (5 bases). The ends were cut back, 2 bases at V and 0 bases at J, with 9 bases in the middle. CDR1 is SGHVS, CDR2 FNYEAQ, per germline. CDR3 length: 15 amino acids. The CDR3 region is CASSLLSGSTDTQYF. CDR3 DNA: TGTGCCAGCAGCTTATTAAGCGGAAGCACAGATACGCAGTATTTT.

The rearrangement joins TRBV19 to TRBJ1-4; no clear D gene. The CDR3 has 16 residues. Germline V gene lookup returns CDR1 LNHDA and CDR2 SQIVND (reference sequence). V was cut by 6 bases and J by 3 bases, with 17 bases left in between. The chain's CDR3 is CASSLGLTTANEKLFF. The CDR3 nucleotides read TGTGCCAGTAGCTTAGGACTCACAACTGCTAATGAAAAACTGTTTTTT.

The genes are TRBV3-1 (or the pseudogene TRBV3-2) and TRBJ1-1; D is undetermined. The V gene's germline CDR1 is LGHDT and CDR2 YNNKEL (reference sequence). This CDR3 contains 15 residues. Trimming removed 1 base at V and 4 bases at J, with 13 bases between. CDR3: CASSQVYGRGTEAFF. The CDR3 nucleotides are TGTGCCAGCAGCCAAGTATATGGGCGAGGCACTGAAGCTTTCTTT.

The chain couples TRBV25-1 to TRBJ1-5, with no clear D. V was shortened by 3 bases and J by 0 bases, with 9 bases between the two germline ends. Germline CDR1 and CDR2: MGHDK and SYGVNS. The CDR3 consists of 15 residues. The CDR3 region has the DNA TGTGCCAGCAGTGATGGCGGGTATAGCAATCAGCCCCAGCATTTT. Translated, it gives CASSDGGYSNQPQHF.

This clone was seen only once. V and J are TRBV29-1 and TRBJ2-1; 9 bases line up with TRBD2. The CDR3 totals 18 residues. Germline assignment: CDR1 SQVTM and CDR2 ANQGSEA. The V gene end was trimmed by 4 bases and the J gene end by 3 bases; junction bases not matched to a gene: 16. In nucleotides, the CDR3 is TGCAGCGTTGTATGGTGGGCGGGAGGGCGAATAGGCTACAATGAGCAGTTCTTC. This translates into CSVVWWAGGRIGYNEQFF.

The chain couples TRBV6-5 to TRBJ2-1, with TRBD1 matching 11 bases. The trim removed 7 bases at V and 3 bases at J, leaving 5 bases unmatched. CDR1 and CDR2 (germline): MNHEY, SVGAGI. The CDR3 spans 15 residues. The CDR3 spells CASKDRGLGYNEQFF. The CDR3 DNA reads TGTGCCAGCAAGGACAGGGGGCTTGGCTACAATGAGCAGTTCTTC.

The chain links TRBV11-2 to TRBJ2-7, with D unclear. The ends were cut back, 6 bases at V and 0 bases at J, with 6 bases in the middle. The CDR3 runs 12 residues. Germline lookup yields CDR1 SGHAT and CDR2 FQNNGV. CDR3 DNA sequence: TGTGCCAGCAGATACAGCTCCTACGAGCAGTACTTC. It specifies CASRYSSYEQYF.

The chain has TRBV4-1 and TRBJ1-4; the D gene is possibly TRBD1 (5 bases). V lost 2 bases, J lost 2 bases, and 6 bases lay in between. Per germline, CDR1 MGHRA and CDR2 YSYEKL. This CDR3 is built from 14 residues. The CDR3 reads CASSQRGTNEKLFF. CDR3 DNA: TGCGCCAGCAGCCAACGGGGGACTAATGAAAAACTGTTTTTT.

This sequence joins TRBV4-2 and TRBJ1-1; TRBD1 aligns across 7 bases. Germline CDR1 and CDR2: LGHNA and YNFKEQ. The CDR3 is 14 residues long. V shed 8 bases and J 0 bases; nucleotides not matched to a gene: 6. The CDR3: CASGTERLNTEAFF. DNA for the CDR3: TGTGCCAGCGGGACAGAGAGATTGAACACTGAAGCTTTCTTT.

The chain recombines TRBV6-6 with TRBJ1-1; TRBD1 is a possible D gene (6 bases). Trimming pared 4 bases from V and 3 bases from J, leaving 9 bases between. The length of the CDR3 is 13 residues. The germline gives CDR1 MNHNY, CDR2 SVGAGI (reference sequence). The CDR3 region has the DNA TGTGCCAGCAGTTCGGAGGGGGACACTGAAGCTTTCTTT. This gives the protein CASSSEGDTEAFF.

The chain combines TRBV4-1 with TRBJ1-2; D possibly corresponds to TRBD1 (5 bases). V was shortened by 4 bases and J by 8 bases, with 23 bases between the two germline ends. This CDR3 region has 16 residues. Germline loops: CDR1 MGHRA, CDR2 YSYEKL. The CDR3 loop is CASSPLGTEKRGGYTF. DNA of the CDR3: TGCGCCAGCAGCCCGCTCGGGACGGAAAAAAGAGGCGGCTACACCTTC.

V is TRBV4-1 and J is TRBJ1-5; no definite D call. The germline gives CDR1 MGHRA, CDR2 YSYEKL. The CDR3 contains 12 residues. V dropped 1 base and J dropped 8 bases, with 6 bases sitting between them. The CDR3: CASSQGSEPQHF. The CDR3 coding sequence is TGCGCCAGCAGCCAAGGTTCAGAGCCCCAGCATTTT.

V is TRBV5-1 and J is TRBJ2-6; D gene uncertain. CDR3 length equals 17 residues. The V gene's germline CDR1 is SGHRS and CDR2 YFSETQ. The ends were cut back, 4 bases at V and 0 bases at J, with 14 bases in the middle. The CDR3 spells CASSASLLLSGANVLTF. The CDR3 bases are TGCGCCAGCAGCGCGAGCCTGTTGCTCTCTGGGGCCAACGTCCTGACTTTC. Full variable domain (missing parts from reference TRBV5-1 and TRBJ2-6): KAGVTQTPRYLIKTRGQQVTLSCSPISGHRSVSWYQQTPGQGLQFLFEYFSETQRNKGNFPGRFSGRQFSNSRSEMNVSTLELGDSALYLCASSASLLLSGANVLTFGAGSRLTVL.

The chain recombines TRBV27 with TRBJ2-1; 8 positions agree with TRBD2. Germline CDR1 is MNHEY and CDR2 is SMNVEV (reference sequence). Trimming removed 4 bases from V and 15 bases from J; junction bases left unmatched: 11. The CDR3 runs to 13 residues. The CDR3 reads CASSWASGFESFF. In DNA form, the CDR3 reads TGTGCCAGCAGTTGGGCTAGCGGGTTCGAGTCGTTCTTC.

The chain carries TRBV7-2 and TRBJ2-5, with a weak D call TRBD2 (7 bases). The CDR3 is 13 residues long. Germline V CDR1 and CDR2: SGHTA, FQGNSA. In nucleotides, the CDR3 is TGTGCAGAGGTTGGGGGGGCCGGGGAGACCCAGTACTTC. It is translated as CAEVGGAGETQYF.